Described below is a single T cell receptor (beta chain) sequence and its context. This record comes from a study of blood T cell repertoires in COVID-19. On the study more broadly: Researchers got acute and convalescent COVID-19 samples from the United States, Italy and Spain. PBMCs, B-cell-depleted T cells, or T cells provided the cDNA or gDNA that made up the material.

The CDR3 has 15 residues. Trimming removed 7 bases from V and 1 base from J, with 14 bases in between. Germline CDR1 reads SNHLY; CDR2 reads FYNNEI. In the authors' methods: Amplification of reference gene primers provided the estimated nucleated cell counts. Sequencing used immunoSEQ multiplex PCR; TCRdb keeps in-frame clones, though not all of them. V and J calls and clone size come straight from that table; D and trimming were deduced from the DNA. The sample consists of tens of thousands of clones, approximately 81% of them appearing once. The chain employs TRBV2 and TRBJ1-5; TRBD1 is a possible D gene (6 bases). The TCR comes from a woman between 65 and 79 years old in a cohort sampled during active COVID-19. Sequenced material: peripheral blood. The CDR3 nucleotides are TGTGCCAGCACCCAACAGGGACAAAGCAATCAGCCCCAGCATTTT. Protein sequence: CASTQQGQSNQPQHF.